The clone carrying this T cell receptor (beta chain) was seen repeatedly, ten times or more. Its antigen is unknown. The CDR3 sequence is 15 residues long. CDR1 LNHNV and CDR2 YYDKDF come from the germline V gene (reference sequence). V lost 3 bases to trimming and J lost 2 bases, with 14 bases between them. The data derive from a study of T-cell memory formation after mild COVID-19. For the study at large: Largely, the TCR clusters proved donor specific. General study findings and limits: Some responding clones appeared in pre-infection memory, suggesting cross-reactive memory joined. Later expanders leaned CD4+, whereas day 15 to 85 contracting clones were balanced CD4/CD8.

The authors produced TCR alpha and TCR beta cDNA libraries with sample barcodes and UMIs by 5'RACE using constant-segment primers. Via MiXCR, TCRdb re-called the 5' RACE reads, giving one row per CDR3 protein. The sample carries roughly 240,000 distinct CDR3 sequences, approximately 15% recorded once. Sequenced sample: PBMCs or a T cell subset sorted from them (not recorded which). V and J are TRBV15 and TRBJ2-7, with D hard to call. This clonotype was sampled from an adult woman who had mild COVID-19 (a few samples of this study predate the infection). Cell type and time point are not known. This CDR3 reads CATSSGRQRPYEQYF. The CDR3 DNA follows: TGTGCCACCAGCAGTGGCCGGCAGCGACCCTACGAGCAGTACTTC.